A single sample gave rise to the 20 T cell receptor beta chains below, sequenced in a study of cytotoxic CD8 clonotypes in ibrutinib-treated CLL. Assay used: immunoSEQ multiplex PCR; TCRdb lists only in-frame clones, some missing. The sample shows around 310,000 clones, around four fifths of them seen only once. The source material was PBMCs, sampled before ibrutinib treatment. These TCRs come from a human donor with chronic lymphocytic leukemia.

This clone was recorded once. Here the CDR3 DNA reads TGTGCCAGCAGTGAATGGCTAGCGGGAGAGGTAGATACGCAGTATTTT. Its protein is CASSEWLAGEVDTQYF. The rearrangement links TRBV25-1 to TRBJ2-3; 10 positions agree with TRBD2. Germline V gene sequence: CDR1 MGHDK, CDR2 SYGVNS. The CDR3 length is 16 residues. V lost 1 base to trimming and J lost 5 bases; unmatched junction nucleotides: 6.

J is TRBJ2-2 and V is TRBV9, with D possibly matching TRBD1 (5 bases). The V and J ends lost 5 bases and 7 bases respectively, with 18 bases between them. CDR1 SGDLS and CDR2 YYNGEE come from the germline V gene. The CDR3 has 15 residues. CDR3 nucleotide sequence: TGTGCCAGCAGTCTTAAGGAAGGGGTCCTCGGGGAGCTGTTTTTT. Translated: CASSLKEGVLGELFF.

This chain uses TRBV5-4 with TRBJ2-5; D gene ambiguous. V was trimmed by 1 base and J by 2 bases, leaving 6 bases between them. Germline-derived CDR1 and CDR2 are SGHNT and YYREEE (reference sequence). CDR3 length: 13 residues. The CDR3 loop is CASSLTSQETQYF. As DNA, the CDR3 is TGTGCCAGCAGCTTGACCTCACAAGAGACCCAGTACTTC.

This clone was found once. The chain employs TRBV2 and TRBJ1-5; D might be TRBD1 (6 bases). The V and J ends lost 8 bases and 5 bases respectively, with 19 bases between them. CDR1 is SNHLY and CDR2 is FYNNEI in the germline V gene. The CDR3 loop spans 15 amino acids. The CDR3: CASGDRPLSDQPQHF. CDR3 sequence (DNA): TGTGCCAGCGGCGACAGGCCCCTTTCGGATCAGCCCCAGCATTTT.

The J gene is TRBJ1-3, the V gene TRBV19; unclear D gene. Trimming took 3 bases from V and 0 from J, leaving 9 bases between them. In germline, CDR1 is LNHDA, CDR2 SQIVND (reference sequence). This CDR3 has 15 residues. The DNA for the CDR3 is TGTGCCAGTAGTATGGGTCAGAGCTCTGGAAACACCATATATTTT. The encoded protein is CASSMGQSSGNTIYF.

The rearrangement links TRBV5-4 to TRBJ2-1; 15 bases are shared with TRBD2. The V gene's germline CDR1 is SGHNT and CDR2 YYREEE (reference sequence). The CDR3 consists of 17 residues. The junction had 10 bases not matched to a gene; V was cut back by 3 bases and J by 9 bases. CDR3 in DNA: TGTGCCAGCAGCTCCGGACTAGCGGGAGGGCCTCGAGGTGAGCAGTTCTTC. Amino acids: CASSSGLAGGPRGEQFF. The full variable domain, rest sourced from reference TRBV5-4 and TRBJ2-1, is ETGVTQSPTHLIKTRGQQVTLRCSSQSGHNTVSWYQQALGQGPQFIFQYYREEENGRGNFPPRFSGLQFPNYSSELNVNALELDDSALYLCASSSGLAGGPRGEQFFGPGTRLTVL.

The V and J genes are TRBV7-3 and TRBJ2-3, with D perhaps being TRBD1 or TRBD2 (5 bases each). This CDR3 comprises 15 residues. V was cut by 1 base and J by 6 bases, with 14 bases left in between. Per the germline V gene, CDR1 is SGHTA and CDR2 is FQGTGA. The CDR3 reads CASSLMGVGVDTQYF. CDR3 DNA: TGTGCCAGCAGCTTAATGGGGGTGGGAGTGGATACGCAGTATTTT.

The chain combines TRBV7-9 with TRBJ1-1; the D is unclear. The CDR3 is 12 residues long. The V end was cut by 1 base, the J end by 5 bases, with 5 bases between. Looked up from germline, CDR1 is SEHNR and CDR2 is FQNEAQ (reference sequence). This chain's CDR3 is CASSLVVTEAFF. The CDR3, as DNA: TGTGCCAGCAGCTTAGTGGTGACTGAAGCTTTCTTT.

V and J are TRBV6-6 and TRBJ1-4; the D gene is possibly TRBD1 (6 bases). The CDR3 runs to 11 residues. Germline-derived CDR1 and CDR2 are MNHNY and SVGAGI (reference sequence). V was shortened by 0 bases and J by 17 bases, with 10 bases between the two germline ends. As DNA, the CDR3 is TGTGCCAGCAGTTACTCCGGGGACATCTTTTTT. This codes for CASSYSGDIFF.

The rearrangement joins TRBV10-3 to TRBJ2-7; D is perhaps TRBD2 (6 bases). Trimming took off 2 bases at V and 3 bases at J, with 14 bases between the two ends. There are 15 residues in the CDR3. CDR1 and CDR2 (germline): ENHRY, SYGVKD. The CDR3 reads CAISEGLATYYEQYF. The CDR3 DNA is TGTGCCATCAGTGAGGGGCTAGCGACATACTACGAGCAGTACTTC.

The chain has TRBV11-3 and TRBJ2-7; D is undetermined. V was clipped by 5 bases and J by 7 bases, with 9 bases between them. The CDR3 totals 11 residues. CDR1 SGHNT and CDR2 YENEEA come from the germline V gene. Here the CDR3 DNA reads TGTGCCAGCAGCAATAGTCATGAGCAGTACTTC. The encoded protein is CASSNSHEQYF.

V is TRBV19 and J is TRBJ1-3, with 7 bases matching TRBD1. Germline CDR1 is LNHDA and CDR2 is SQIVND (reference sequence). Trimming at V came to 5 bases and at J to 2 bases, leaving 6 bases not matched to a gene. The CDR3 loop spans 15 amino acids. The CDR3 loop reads CASSVTGKAGNTIYF. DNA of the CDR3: TGTGCCAGTAGTGTGACAGGGAAGGCTGGAAACACCATATATTTT.

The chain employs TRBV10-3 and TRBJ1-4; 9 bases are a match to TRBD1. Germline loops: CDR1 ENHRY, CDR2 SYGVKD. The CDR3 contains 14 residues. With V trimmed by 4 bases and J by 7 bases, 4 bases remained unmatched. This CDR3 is CAISGTGASEKLFF. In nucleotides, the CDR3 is TGTGCCATCAGTGGGACAGGGGCCAGTGAAAAACTGTTTTTT.

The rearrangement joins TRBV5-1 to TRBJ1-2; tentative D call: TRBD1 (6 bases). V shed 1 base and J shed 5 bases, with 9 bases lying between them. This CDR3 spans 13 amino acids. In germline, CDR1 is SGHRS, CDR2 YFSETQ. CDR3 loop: CASSLRTEYGYTF. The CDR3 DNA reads TGCGCCAGCAGCTTGAGGACAGAATATGGCTACACCTTC.

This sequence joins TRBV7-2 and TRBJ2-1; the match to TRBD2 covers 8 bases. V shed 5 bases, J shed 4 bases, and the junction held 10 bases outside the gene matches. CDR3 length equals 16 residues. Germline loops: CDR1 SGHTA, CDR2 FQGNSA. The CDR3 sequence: CASSLGLARRYNEQFF. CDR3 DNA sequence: TGTGCCAGCAGCCTTGGACTAGCCCGACGGTACAATGAGCAGTTCTTC. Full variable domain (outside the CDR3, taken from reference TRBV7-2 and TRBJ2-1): GAGVSQSPSNKVTEKGKDVELRCDPISGHTALYWYRQSLGQGLEFLIYFQGNSAPDKSGLPSDRFSAERTGGSVSTLTIQRTQQEDSAVYLCASSLGLARRYNEQFFGPGTRLTVL.

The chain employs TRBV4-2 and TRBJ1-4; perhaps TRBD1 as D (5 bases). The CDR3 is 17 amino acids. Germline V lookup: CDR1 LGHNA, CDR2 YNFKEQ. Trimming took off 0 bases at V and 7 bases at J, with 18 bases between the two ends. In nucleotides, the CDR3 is TGTGCCAGCAGCCAAGAAAAGGAGGGGATTTGGGGTGAAAAACTGTTTTTT. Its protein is CASSQEKEGIWGEKLFF.

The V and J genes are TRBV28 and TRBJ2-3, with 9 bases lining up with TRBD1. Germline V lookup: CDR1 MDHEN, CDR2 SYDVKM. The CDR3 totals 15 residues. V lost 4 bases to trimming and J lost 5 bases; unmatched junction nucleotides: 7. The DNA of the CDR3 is TGTGCCAGCAGTTACCCGGGACAGGGAAGAGATACGCAGTATTTT. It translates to CASSYPGQGRDTQYF. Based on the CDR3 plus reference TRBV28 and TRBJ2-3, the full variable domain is DVKVTQSSRYLVKRTGEKVFLECVQDMDHENMFWYRQDPGLGLRLIYFSYDVKMKEKGDIPEGYSVSREKKERFSLILESASTNQTSMYLCASSYPGQGRDTQYFGPGTRLTVL.

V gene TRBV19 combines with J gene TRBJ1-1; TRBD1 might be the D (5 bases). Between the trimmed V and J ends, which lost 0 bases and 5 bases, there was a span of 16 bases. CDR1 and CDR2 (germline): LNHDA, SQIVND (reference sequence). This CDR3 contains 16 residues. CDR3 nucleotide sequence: TGTGCCAGTAGTATAGATTTTACGGGGCGAGGAACTGAAGCTTTCTTT. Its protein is CASSIDFTGRGTEAFF.

The CDR3 coding sequence is TGTGCCTGGAGACCCTCGAAGGATCAGCCCCAGCATTTT. It is translated as CAWRPSKDQPQHF. V and J are TRBV30 and TRBJ1-5; no definite D call. Germline CDR1 is GTSNPN and CDR2 is SVGIG (reference sequence). V was cut by 3 bases and J by 5 bases, with 11 bases left in between. This CDR3 comprises 13 residues.

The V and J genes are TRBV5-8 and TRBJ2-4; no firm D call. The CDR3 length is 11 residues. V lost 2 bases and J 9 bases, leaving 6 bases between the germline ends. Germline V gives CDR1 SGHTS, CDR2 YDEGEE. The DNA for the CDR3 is TGTGCCAGCAGCTTAGGAGCCATTCAGTACTTC. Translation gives CASSLGAIQYF.